The clone carrying this T cell receptor beta chain has more than one count but fewer than ten. Its antigen is not known. These data belong to a study of T-cell reconstitution after alpha-beta-depleted transplantation in children. Overall study findings and caveats: Where some patients showed high TCRbeta diversity at day 60, it came from recipient T cells and thymic progenitors that had survived. T-cell counts and diversity at one year following transplant were attributed mainly to newly produced T cells.

Unique molecular identifiers were used in preparing the TCRbeta library. Using its own MiXCR run on the PCR reads, TCRdb lists one record per CDR3 protein. Of around 130,000 distinct CDR3 sequences in the sample, 9.7% were seen once. Germline V gene lookup returns CDR1 DFQATT and CDR2 SNEGSKA (reference sequence). CDR3 length: 16 residues. The junction had 9 bases not matched to a gene; V was cut back by 4 bases and J by 4 bases. The chain employs TRBV20-1 and TRBJ1-4; 10 bases line up with TRBD1. The sample consisted of PBMCs, mostly from graft donor cells, taken 180 days after TCRalphabeta/CD19-depleted stem cell transplant. The sequence derives from a girl less than two years old who had a stem cell transplant for combined immunodeficiency, so the T cells may come from the graft donor. This CDR3 reads CSATGTGAAINEKLFF. CDR3 DNA: TGCAGTGCTACCGGGACAGGGGCTGCTATTAATGAAAAACTGTTTTTT.